The rows below give T cell receptor beta chains drawn from one sample of a study of yellow fever vaccine responses in identical twins. TCRdb processed the RT-PCR reads anew with MiXCR; each CDR3 protein has one entry. The table lists 4,500 to 7,000 distinct CDR3 sequences, over 50% of them singletons. The material sequenced was T cells from blood (PBMCs), unsorted or a sorted subset (not recorded which), taken before or after yellow fever vaccination (not recorded which). The receptor source for this set is a woman younger than 35 who received the yellow fever vaccine. Each CDR3 is given with its conserved first and last residue. A D gene is named only where the DNA matches it firmly. Some rows have no size entry. The others give once, few or many, or a class for an expanded clone.

clone_size: NA; v_call: TRBV3-1; d_call: NA; j_call: TRBJ1-2; cdr3_nt: TGTGCCAGCAGCCCGAGGACTGATAACTATGGCTACACCTTC; cdr3_aa: CASSPRTDNYGYTF
clone_size: NA; v_call: TRBV7-9; d_call: NA; j_call: TRBJ2-7; cdr3_nt: TGTGCCAGCAGCTACCAAAACGAGCAGTACTTC; cdr3_aa: CASSYQNEQYF
clone_size: NA; v_call: TRBV24-1; d_call: TRBD1; j_call: TRBJ2-1; cdr3_nt: TGTGCCACCAGTGATTTGTCCGGGACAGGGGGATCTAATGAGCAGTTCTTC; cdr3_aa: CATSDLSGTGGSNEQFF
clone_size: NA; v_call: TRBV7-6; d_call: TRBD2; j_call: TRBJ2-1; cdr3_nt: TGTGCCAGCAGCCCGCTGACTAGCGGGAAACTGAATACCTACAATGAGCAGTTCTTC; cdr3_aa: CASSPLTSGKLNTYNEQFF
clone_size: few; v_call: TRBV13; d_call: TRBD2; j_call: TRBJ2-1; cdr3_nt: TGTGCCAGCCCCGATCTAGCGGGAGTATGTGAGCAGTTCTTC; cdr3_aa: CASPDLAGVCEQFF
clone_size: NA; v_call: TRBV2; d_call: NA; j_call: TRBJ2-5; cdr3_nt: TGTGCCAGCAGTGAAGCAGGACAGTCCAAAGAGGCCCAGTACTTC; cdr3_aa: CASSEAGQSKEAQYF
clone_size: NA; v_call: TRBV29-1; d_call: NA; j_call: TRBJ2-3; cdr3_nt: TGCAGCGTTGTGGGAGAGGGTACAGATACGCAGTATTTT; cdr3_aa: CSVVGEGTDTQYF
clone_size: NA; v_call: TRBV9; d_call: NA; j_call: TRBJ2-3; cdr3_nt: TGTGCCAGCAGCGGGGCAGATACGCAGTATTTT; cdr3_aa: CASSGADTQYF
clone_size: NA; v_call: TRBV11-1; d_call: NA; j_call: TRBJ2-7; cdr3_nt: TGTGCCAGCAGAAATCTAGCCGACAGCTCCTACGAGCAGTACTTC; cdr3_aa: CASRNLADSSYEQYF
clone_size: NA; v_call: TRBV29-1; d_call: TRBD2; j_call: TRBJ2-1; cdr3_nt: TGCAGCGGGTCGGGACTAGCGGGGTACAATGAGCAGTTCTTC; cdr3_aa: CSGSGLAGYNEQFF
clone_size: once; v_call: TRBV29-1; d_call: NA; j_call: TRBJ2-1; cdr3_nt: TGCAGCGTTGAAGATCGCCCGTACAATGAGCAGTTCTTC; cdr3_aa: CSVEDRPYNEQFF
clone_size: NA; v_call: TRBV6-2/TRBV6-3; d_call: NA; j_call: TRBJ1-2; cdr3_nt: TGTGCCAGCAGTTACCCCCCGGGCAGCCTATATTCAAACTATGGCTACACCTTC; cdr3_aa: CASSYPPGSLYSNYGYTF
clone_size: NA; v_call: TRBV9; d_call: NA; j_call: TRBJ1-6; cdr3_nt: TGTGCCAGCAGCCCCACCACGGGGACTCATTCACCCCTCCACTTT; cdr3_aa: CASSPTTGTHSPLHF
clone_size: NA; v_call: TRBV19; d_call: TRBD1; j_call: TRBJ2-3; cdr3_nt: TGTGCCAGTAGGGCCGCAGGGGGCTTTAAATTTAGCACAGATACGCAGTATTTT; cdr3_aa: CASRAAGGFKFSTDTQYF
clone_size: NA; v_call: TRBV6-4; d_call: NA; j_call: TRBJ2-3; cdr3_nt: TGTGCCAGCAGTGACGGCTCTAGCGATACAGATACGCAGTATTTT; cdr3_aa: CASSDGSSDTDTQYF
clone_size: few; v_call: TRBV30; d_call: TRBD2; j_call: TRBJ2-5; cdr3_nt: TGTGCCTGGAGTGTTGCAATAGCGGGAGGGCTGGAGACCCAGTACTTC; cdr3_aa: CAWSVAIAGGLETQYF
clone_size: NA; v_call: TRBV11-1; d_call: NA; j_call: TRBJ2-5; cdr3_nt: TGTGCCAGCAGCTTAAAGGCAGGGGCCTCCCGGCGCCAAGAGACCCAGTACTTC; cdr3_aa: CASSLKAGASRRQETQYF
clone_size: NA; v_call: TRBV11-2; d_call: TRBD1; j_call: TRBJ1-2; cdr3_nt: TGTGCCAGCAGCCAGGGACAGGGGGACTATGGCTACACCTTC; cdr3_aa: CASSQGQGDYGYTF
clone_size: NA; v_call: TRBV11-1; d_call: NA; j_call: TRBJ2-5; cdr3_nt: TGTGCCAGCAGCTTAGCCTCGGGACAATCATATAAAGAGACCCAGTACTTC; cdr3_aa: CASSLASGQSYKETQYF
clone_size: NA; v_call: TRBV5-4; d_call: NA; j_call: TRBJ2-1; cdr3_nt: TGTGCCAGCAGCTTAGGGGGTAGGGGCAATGAGCAGTTCTTC; cdr3_aa: CASSLGGRGNEQFF
clone_size: NA; v_call: TRBV11-2; d_call: TRBD1; j_call: TRBJ2-5; cdr3_nt: TGTGCCAGCAGCTTAGGGGACAGGGCTTCGGAGACCCAGTACTTC; cdr3_aa: CASSLGDRASETQYF
clone_size: few; v_call: TRBV3-1; d_call: NA; j_call: TRBJ2-1; cdr3_nt: TGTGCCAGCAGCCAAGAACCTAGAGGCAATGAGCAGTTCTTC; cdr3_aa: CASSQEPRGNEQFF
clone_size: NA; v_call: TRBV20-1; d_call: TRBD1; j_call: TRBJ2-1; cdr3_nt: TGCAGTGCGCGGACAGGGGTTTACAATGAGCAGTTCTTC; cdr3_aa: CSARTGVYNEQFF
clone_size: NA; v_call: TRBV5-1; d_call: TRBD2; j_call: TRBJ2-1; cdr3_nt: TGCGCCAGTAGACCTAGCGGGAGAAGTGATGAGCAGTTCTTC; cdr3_aa: CASRPSGRSDEQFF
clone_size: NA; v_call: TRBV4-3; d_call: NA; j_call: TRBJ2-1; cdr3_nt: TGCGCCAGCAGCCGAGGCGAAATCAATGAGCAGTTCTTC; cdr3_aa: CASSRGEINEQFF
clone_size: large; v_call: TRBV20-1; d_call: NA; j_call: TRBJ2-2; cdr3_nt: TGCAGTGCTTCTCTTGCGTCGGGCACCGGGGAGCTGTTTTTT; cdr3_aa: CSASLASGTGELFF
clone_size: NA; v_call: TRBV2; d_call: NA; j_call: TRBJ1-1; cdr3_nt: TGTGCCAGCAGTGATTGGGGGGGGGACACTGAAGCTTTCTTT; cdr3_aa: CASSDWGGDTEAFF